These 28 T cell receptor beta chains came from one sample sequenced in a study of blood T cell repertoires in COVID-19. Libraries were prepared by immunoSEQ multiplex PCR; TCRdb keeps only in-frame clonotypes and omits some of them. The sample has 200,000 to 250,000 clones; about 78% are singletons. Sequencing was performed on peripheral blood. The receptors were gathered from a woman in her seventies with acute or convalescent COVID-19.

This clone was observed a few times. This sequence joins TRBV10-3 and TRBJ2-7; TRBD1 might be the D (6 bases). The CDR3 contains 13 residues. Germline values: CDR1 ENHRY, CDR2 SYGVKD. Between the trimmed V and J ends, which lost 4 bases and 2 bases, there was a span of 9 bases. CDR3 DNA: TGTGCCATCAGTGCGGACAGTACCTACGAGCAGTACGTC. As protein: CAISADSTYEQYV.

The CDR3 DNA reads TGTGCCAGCAGCTTAGAAATCGGGGTAACCTACGAGCAGTACTTC. Its protein is CASSLEIGVTYEQYF. This chain joins TRBV11-2 and TRBJ2-7; D perhaps matches TRBD2 (5 bases). Trimming left V 0 bases short and J 2 bases short, with 11 bases between. CDR3 length: 15 residues. In germline, CDR1 is SGHAT, CDR2 FQNNGV. The full variable domain, completed using reference TRBV11-2 and TRBJ2-7, is EAGVAQSPRYKIIEKRQSVAFWCNPISGHATLYWYQQILGQGPKLLIQFQNNGVVDDSQLPKDRFSAERLKGVDSTLKIQPAKLEDSAVYLCASSLEIGVTYEQYFGPGTRLTVT.

The CDR3 loop is CASSPAGFGGPLDTQYF. In DNA form, the CDR3 reads TGTGCCAGCAGCCCCGCGGGTTTTGGGGGCCCATTAGATACGCAGTATTTT. This sequence joins TRBV7-2 and TRBJ2-3; D may be TRBD1 (6 bases). The CDR3 extends over 17 amino acids. The germline V gene encodes CDR1 SGHTA and CDR2 FQGNSA. The V end was cut by 5 bases, the J end by 5 bases, with 23 bases between.

This clone was observed a handful of times. The CDR3 coding sequence is TGTGCCAGTAGTATAGATCTATCTCTACAAGAGACCCAGTACTTC. The encoded protein is CASSIDLSLQETQYF. The chain recombines TRBV19 with TRBJ2-5; D call uncertain. Germline CDR1 LNHDA, CDR2 SQIVND (reference sequence). Trimming stripped 0 bases from V and 2 bases from J, with 10 bases between. There are 15 residues in the CDR3.

This chain connects TRBV29-1 to TRBJ2-1; TRBD2 agrees at 13 bases. V trimming: 5 bases; J trimming: 12 bases; junction bases outside the gene matches: 13. CDR1 is SQVTM and CDR2 is ANQGSEA in the germline V gene. The length of the CDR3 is 15 residues. CDR3 sequence (DNA): TGCAGCGTTTCTGGACTAGCGGGGGACTTCAGAGGGCAGTTCTTC. Its translation is CSVSGLAGDFRGQFF.

The chain uses TRBV7-2 and TRBJ1-3; the match to TRBD1 covers 8 bases. CDR3 size: 14 residues. Per germline, CDR1 SGHTA and CDR2 FQGNSA. V lost 4 bases to trimming and J lost 3 bases; unmatched junction nucleotides: 2. The CDR3 protein is CASSSGQGGNTIYF. In DNA, the CDR3 is TGTGCCAGCAGCTCCGGACAGGGTGGAAACACCATATATTTT.

The chain has TRBV29-1 and TRBJ1-2; TRBD1 aligns across 7 bases. The CDR3 totals 15 residues. V shed 6 bases, J shed 6 bases, and the junction held 16 bases outside the gene matches. The germline CDR1 and CDR2 sequences are SQVTM and ANQGSEA. The CDR3 spells CSVSPRPTGRDGYTF. The DNA for the CDR3 is TGCAGCGTGAGCCCCCGGCCGACAGGGCGGGATGGCTACACCTTC. Variable domain in full (rest from reference TRBV29-1 and TRBJ1-2): SAVISQKPSRDICQRGTSLTIQCQVDSQVTMMFWYRQQPGQSLTLIATANQGSEATYESGFVIDKFPISRPNLTFSTLTVSNMSPEDSSIYLCSVSPRPTGRDGYTFGSGTRLTVV.

Here the CDR3 DNA reads TGTGCCAGCAGCTTAGCGGGTAGCGGTGACTACGAGCAGTACTTC. Protein: CASSLAGSGDYEQYF. The chain has TRBV7-8 and TRBJ2-7; TRBD2 might be the D (6 bases). Germline-derived CDR1 and CDR2 are SGHVS and FQNEAQ. This CDR3 has 15 residues. V was trimmed by 0 bases and J by 3 bases, leaving 12 bases between them.

The chain joins TRBV5-8 to TRBJ2-3; 11 nucleotides agree with TRBD2. The V gene end was trimmed by 4 bases and the J gene end by 5 bases; junction bases not matched to a gene: 6. Germline V gives CDR1 SGHTS, CDR2 YDEGEE. The CDR3 is made up of 15 amino acids. The DNA of the CDR3 is TGTGCCAGCAGCGAAGGGACTAGCGGCCGAGATACGCAGTATTTT. Encoded protein: CASSEGTSGRDTQYF.

The rearrangement joins TRBV19 to TRBJ1-6, with D perhaps matching TRBD1 (6 bases). CDR1 and CDR2 from the germline V gene are LNHDA and SQIVND (reference sequence). V gave up 2 bases and J gave up 0 bases, with 8 bases separating them. CDR3 length: 16 amino acids. The CDR3 sequence is CASSISDSSYNSPLHF. The CDR3 bases are TGTGCCAGTAGTATATCGGACAGCTCCTATAATTCACCCCTCCACTTT.

This clone was counted between two and nine times. This rearrangement joins TRBV4-2 to TRBJ2-1; D remains unclear. Between the trimmed V and J ends, which lost 0 bases and 4 bases, there was a span of 10 bases. The CDR3 runs to 15 residues. Germline loops: CDR1 LGHNA, CDR2 YNFKEQ. This CDR3 reads CASSQDFGFYNEQFF. The DNA of the CDR3 is TGTGCCAGCAGCCAAGACTTCGGGTTTTACAATGAGCAGTTCTTC.

This clone was observed a handful of times. The chain couples TRBV5-1 to TRBJ2-7, with 8 bases that match TRBD1. V trimming: 7 bases; J trimming: 6 bases; junction bases outside the gene matches: 9. The CDR3 consists of 13 residues. Germline V gene sequence: CDR1 SGHRS, CDR2 YFSETQ. DNA of the CDR3: TGCGCCAGCTCATTGACAGGGGCCGGCGAGCAGTACGTC. Protein product: CASSLTGAGEQYV.

The V call is TRBV28, the J call TRBJ2-5; 7 nucleotides match TRBD1. The V and J ends lost 4 bases and 4 bases, in that order; junction bases with no gene match: 9. The CDR3 extends over 15 amino acids. CDR1 and CDR2 (germline): MDHEN, SYDVKM. CDR3 nucleotides: TGTGCCAGCAGTTCCCCAGGGGGAGAAGGAGAGACCCAGTACTTC. Amino acid sequence: CASSSPGGEGETQYF.

In this sample, this clone turned up once. The CDR3 coding sequence is TGTGCCAGCAGTCGGACAGGGAAGAAGGCCGGGGAGCTGTTTTTT. The encoded protein is CASSRTGKKAGELFF. The chain has TRBV27 and TRBJ2-2; 8 bases match TRBD1. Germline values: CDR1 MNHEY, CDR2 SMNVEV (reference sequence). This CDR3 region has 15 residues. With V trimmed by 5 bases and J by 6 bases, 8 bases remained unmatched.

The DNA for the CDR3 is TGTGCCACCAGCCCAGGACAGGGAAGAACAGATACGCAGTATTTT. Translation: CATSPGQGRTDTQYF. The chain recombines TRBV15 with TRBJ2-3; TRBD1 aligns across 8 bases. J was trimmed by 3 bases and V by 5 bases; bases with no gene match: 7. CDR1 is LNHNV, CDR2 YYDKDF, per germline (reference sequence). CDR3 length equals 15 residues.

This clone was detected only once. The chain links TRBV5-1 to TRBJ2-3, with 9 bases lining up with TRBD2. Germline V gene lookup returns CDR1 SGHRS and CDR2 YFSETQ. The CDR3 spans 14 residues. V lost 7 bases and J lost 3; bases outside the gene matches: 6. The CDR3 loop is CASGLAGRTDTQYF. CDR3 DNA sequence: TGCGCCAGCGGCCTAGCGGGGCGGACAGATACGCAGTATTTT.

V and J are TRBV4-1 and TRBJ1-4; maybe TRBD1 (6 bases). Germline CDR1 and CDR2: MGHRA and YSYEKL. The CDR3 loop spans 14 amino acids. Between the trimmed V and J ends, which lost 3 bases and 7 bases, there was a span of 12 bases. The CDR3 here is CASSQGGAVEKLFF. The CDR3 DNA reads as TGCGCCAGCAGCCAGGGGGGGGCCGTTGAAAAACTGTTTTTT.

The chain uses TRBV6-5 and TRBJ1-1; TRBD1 might be the D (5 bases). The CDR3 runs to 13 residues. Trimming pared 10 bases from V and 0 bases from J, leaving 12 bases between. Germline V CDR1 and CDR2: MNHEY, SVGAGI. DNA for the CDR3: TGTGCCACCTTCCGGGGGATGAACACTGAAGCTTTCTTT. This sequence encodes CATFRGMNTEAFF.

This clone showed up just once. A junction end diverges from the germline sequence, so it may reflect a read error. The rearrangement links TRBV3-1 (or the pseudogene TRBV3-2) to TRBJ1-4, with TRBD1 identical over 10 bases. The length of the CDR3 is 12 residues. CDR1 and CDR2 from the germline V gene are LGHDT and YNNKEL (reference sequence). The CDR3 reads CASSPPGQGPVF. The CDR3 coding sequence is TGTGCCAGCAGCCCTCCGGGACAGGGGCCGGTTTTT.

The chain employs TRBV7-2 and TRBJ1-6, with TRBD1 matching 9 bases. Trimming at V came to 4 bases and at J to 10 bases, leaving 11 bases not matched to a gene. From germline, CDR1 is SGHTA and CDR2 FQGNSA. This CDR3 region has 16 residues. This CDR3 is CASSSSRGQGSSPLHF. The CDR3 DNA is TGTGCCAGCAGCTCCTCAAGGGGACAGGGAAGCTCACCCCTCCACTTT. Full variable domain (remainder filled in from reference TRBV7-2 and TRBJ1-6): GAGVSQSPSNKVTEKGKDVELRCDPISGHTALYWYRQSLGQGLEFLIYFQGNSAPDKSGLPSDRFSAERTGGSVSTLTIQRTQQEDSAVYLCASSSSRGQGSSPLHFGNGTRLTVT.

This rearrangement joins TRBV7-6 to TRBJ2-1; D is perhaps TRBD2 (6 bases). Germline CDR1 SGHVS, CDR2 FNYEAQ. V was cut by 1 base and J by 9 bases, with 16 bases left in between. This CDR3 comprises 15 residues. This CDR3 is CASSLGGVVGSEQFF. CDR3 nucleotide sequence: TGTGCCAGCAGCTTAGGCGGGGTAGTGGGGAGTGAGCAGTTCTTC. Together with reference TRBV7-6 and TRBJ2-1, the CDR3 gives the full variable domain: GAGVSQSPRYKVTKRGQDVALRCDPISGHVSLYWYRQALGQGPEFLTYFNYEAQQDKSGLPNDRFSAERPEGSISTLTIQRTEQRDSAMYRCASSLGGVVGSEQFFGPGTRLTVL.

The chain carries TRBV7-2 and TRBJ2-3; 10 positions agree with TRBD2. The CDR3 length is 15 residues. CDR1 is SGHTA and CDR2 is FQGNSA in the germline V gene. V shed 5 bases and J 8 bases; nucleotides not matched to a gene: 10. DNA for the CDR3: TGTGCCAGCAGCCCCCTAGCGGGGGCCAAGGGTACGCAGTATTTT. Protein: CASSPLAGAKGTQYF.

The V and J genes are TRBV19 and TRBJ1-5; 8 nucleotides match TRBD1. Per the germline V gene, CDR1 is LNHDA and CDR2 is SQIVND (reference sequence). The CDR3 totals 19 residues. The trim removed 1 base at V and 1 base at J, leaving 12 bases unmatched. CDR3 sequence reads: CASSIVRTGKIRSNQPQHF. The CDR3 DNA sequence: TGTGCCAGTAGTATAGTTCGGACAGGGAAAATTCGAAGCAATCAGCCCCAGCATTTT.

The chain recombines TRBV18 with TRBJ2-7; 7 bases are shared with TRBD1. The trim removed 3 bases at V and 3 bases at J, leaving 8 bases unmatched. This CDR3 region has 15 residues. Germline loops: CDR1 KGHSH, CDR2 LQKENI. CDR3 nucleotide sequence: TGTGCCAGCTCACCCGCCGGGACAGCTAACTACGAGCAGTACTTC. Its protein product is CASSPAGTANYEQYF.

This rearrangement joins TRBV9 to TRBJ2-3, with D perhaps matching TRBD1 (6 bases). With 4 bases removed from V and 4 bases from J, the gap between germline ends came to 16 bases. CDR1 SGDLS and CDR2 YYNGEE come from the germline V gene. CDR3 length: 15 amino acids. Here the CDR3 reads CASSNLRGGADTQYF. CDR3 bases: TGTGCCAGCAGCAACCTGCGAGGGGGAGCAGATACGCAGTATTTT.

This clone was counted only a few times. The chain employs TRBV4-3 and TRBJ1-5; no clear D. CDR3 length equals 15 residues. Between the trimmed V and J ends, which lost 4 bases and 1 base, there was a span of 11 bases. The germline CDR1 and CDR2 sequences are LGHNA and YSLEER. CDR3 in amino acids: CASSRGLGSNQPQHF. The CDR3 nucleotides are TGCGCCAGCAGCCGCGGGTTGGGGAGCAATCAGCCCCAGCATTTT.

As to this clone: Additional DNA sequences in this sample encode the identical CDR3. The CDR3 here is CASSPTGGADTQYF. For the CDR3, the DNA is TGTGCCAGCAGTCCCACAGGGGGCGCAGATACGCAGTATTTT. The chain joins TRBV2 to TRBJ2-3, with 9 bases that match TRBD1. The V gene's germline CDR1 is SNHLY and CDR2 FYNNEI. This CDR3 has 14 amino acids. The ends lost 5 bases at V and 4 bases at J; junction bases unmatched: 4.

CDR3 nucleotides: TGTGCCAGCAGCTCCCCAAAGGGGGCGACAGATACGCAGTATTTT. It encodes CASSSPKGATDTQYF. V and J are TRBV7-2 and TRBJ2-3; 7 positions agree with TRBD1. The germline gives CDR1 SGHTA, CDR2 FQGNSA. Trimming cost V 4 bases and J 3 bases; bases outside gene matches: 7. The CDR3 length is 15 residues.